This TCR beta chain came from a study of chronic HIV infection and antiretroviral therapy. TCRdb recomputed calls from the 5' RACE reads with MiXCR, one row per CDR3 protein. The sample includes about 48,000 distinct CDR3 sequences, about 18% of them seen just once. By share of the sample, this clonotype is medium-sized. Germline CDR1 is MNHNS and CDR2 is SASEGT. V lost 4 bases, J lost 0 bases, and 4 bases lay in between. The length of the CDR3 is 14 residues. This chain connects TRBV6-1 to TRBJ2-6; D gene unclear. The receptor comes from an adult who had HIV and had not received antiretroviral therapy, or was an uninfected healthy control (not recorded which). Sample: peripheral blood. CDR3 loop: CASSVNSGANVLTF. As DNA, the CDR3 is TGTGCCAGCAGTGTAAACTCTGGGGCCAACGTCCTGACTTTC.